The present entry profiles one T cell receptor beta chain with its context. The antigen is undetermined. In the sorted-subset replicate PCRs, about 190 ng DNA, some 30,000 T cell genomes, was used. Profiled with immunoSEQ multiplex PCR; TCRdb holds only in-frame clones, not every one. This table holds some 2.1 million clones, 95% found once. Germline CDR1 is SEHNR and CDR2 is FQNEAQ (reference sequence). V shed 5 bases, J shed 9 bases, and the junction held 9 bases outside the gene matches. This CDR3 region has 15 residues. Naive CD45RA+ and memory CD45RA-negative subsets were split from CD4+ cells. This record belongs to a study of shared clonotypes between healthy human individuals. The study, taken as a whole, reports: Some naive CD4 clonotypes, 4% to 6%, turned up in common across several donors. Among donors, sharing of clonotypes was expected to be affected by sequencing depth.

Sequenced: naive CD4+ T cells sorted from blood. The subset: CD45RA+ positively selected. The chain is built from TRBV7-9 and TRBJ1-6, with TRBD1 matching 8 bases. This clonotype was sampled from a man younger than 35 in good health. CDR3 DNA: TGTGCCAGCAGCATTATGACAGGGGATATTTCACCCCTCCACTTT. Translated, it gives CASSIMTGDISPLHF.